A selection of T cell receptor beta chains follows, all from one sample in a study of T cells in pancreatic ductal adenocarcinoma. The method was immunoSEQ multiplex PCR; TCRdb's version includes in-frame clones alone and lacks a portion of them. This table has about 12,000 clones, 86% appearing once. Sequencing was carried out using PBMCs. The origin of the receptors is a human donor with pancreatic ductal adenocarcinoma. The CDR3 runs from the conserved cysteine through the conserved F or W. D genes are given only for firm matches. The size entry is marked missing in some rows and otherwise reads once, few, many or a size class.

v_gene	j_gene	d_gene	abundance	CDR3nt	CDR3aa
TRBV5-1	TRBJ1-4	TRBD1	once	TGCGCCAGCAGCGATATAGGACAGGGGGGAGAAAAACTGTTTTTT	CASSDIGQGGEKLFF
TRBV19	TRBJ1-2	NA	NA	TGTGCCAGTAGTATAGGTGGTTTCCGGGAAAGCAGCCGGTATGGCTACACCTTC	CASSIGGFRESSRYGYTF
TRBV11-2	TRBJ1-1	NA	NA	TGTGCCAGCAGCTTAGTGTCCTGGGACACTGAAGCTTTCTTT	CASSLVSWDTEAFF
TRBV2	TRBJ2-7	NA	NA	TGTGCCAGCAGTGAAGGGCCAGGGCCCTACGAGCAGTACTTC	CASSEGPGPYEQYF
TRBV6-5	TRBJ1-2	NA	NA	TGTGCCAGCGGAAAACCGGCCTTGCGGGCCGGCTACACCTTC	CASGKPALRAGYTF
TRBV4-1	TRBJ2-3	NA	NA	TGCGCCAGCAGCCATCCGGGGGGCACAGATACGCAGTATTTT	CASSHPGGTDTQYF
TRBV2	TRBJ1-2	TRBD1	NA	TGTGCCACTTGGACAGGGGTGGGGTATGGCTACACCTTC	CATWTGVGYGYTF
TRBV9	TRBJ1-6	TRBD1	NA	TGTGCCAGCAGCGACAACCCAGGGGGGAATTCACCCCTCCACTTT	CASSDNPGGNSPLHF
TRBV4-3	TRBJ1-2	TRBD1	few	TGCGCCAGCAGCCAAGAAAATGGGGACAGGTTTTTCTTCGGCTACACCTTC	CASSQENGDRFFFGYTF
TRBV27	TRBJ2-7	TRBD2	NA	TGTGCCAGCAGTTTAAGGACTAGCGACTACGAGCAGTACTTC	CASSLRTSDYEQYF
TRBV9	TRBJ2-2	NA	NA	TGTGCCAGCAGCGTAGAACTAACCACCGGGGAGCTGTTTTTT	CASSVELTTGELFF
TRBV28	TRBJ2-7	NA	NA	TGTGCCAGCAGTTTAGAGGGCCGAACCTACGAGCAGTACTTC	CASSLEGRTYEQYF
TRBV11-2	TRBJ1-5	NA	NA	TGTGCCAGCAGCTTAACCAGCCCTAATCAGCCCCAGCATTTT	CASSLTSPNQPQHF
TRBV29-1	TRBJ1-1	NA	once	TGCAGCGGGCGGGTGAGGGGAAGGGACACTGAAGCTTTCTTT	CSGRVRGRDTEAFF
TRBV7-6	TRBJ2-5	TRBD2	NA	TGTGCCAGCAGCCCCCTGACTAGCTGGGAGACCCAGTACTTC	CASSPLTSWETQYF
TRBV6-5	TRBJ2-7	NA	NA	TGTGCCAGCAGACTTGGGGTAGGGGCCTACGAGCAGTACTTC	CASRLGVGAYEQYF
TRBV11-2	TRBJ2-5	NA	NA	TGTGCCAGCAGCCCCCGGGACCGGGGGACCCAGTACTTC	CASSPRDRGTQYF
TRBV4-1	TRBJ1-4	TRBD1	NA	TGCGCCAGCAGCCAAGAACGGGGAGGGACAGGGAGTGAAAAACTGTTTTTT	CASSQERGGTGSEKLFF
TRBV9	TRBJ1-2	TRBD1	once	TGTGCCAGCAGCGCCGACAGGGGGCTTGCTGGCTACACCTTC	CASSADRGLAGYTF
TRBV27	TRBJ1-6	NA	NA	TGTGCCAGCAGTTTAAAGACAGGCCCAGGAATTAATTCACCCCTCCACTTT	CASSLKTGPGINSPLHF
TRBV5-1	TRBJ2-7	NA	NA	TGCGCCAGCAGCTTGGCCGGGTACACCCGATACGAGCAGTACTTC	CASSLAGYTRYEQYF
TRBV11-3	TRBJ2-3	NA	NA	TGTGCCAGCAGCTTAGGTGGGAGTCGGACAGATACGCAGTATTTT	CASSLGGSRTDTQYF
TRBV21-1	TRBJ2-7	NA	NA	TGTGCCAGCAGCAAAAAGGACAGGGAGCGGATACCCTACGAGCAGTACTTC	CASSKKDRERIPYEQYF
TRBV6-5	TRBJ2-1	TRBD1	NA	TGTGCCAGCAGTTACAAGCCGACAGGGACGAATGAGCAGTTCTTC	CASSYKPTGTNEQFF
TRBV19	TRBJ2-5	NA	NA	TGTGCCAGTAGTATCATGGAGACCCAGTACTTC	CASSIMETQYF
TRBV6-1	TRBJ2-7	NA	NA	TGTGCCAGCAGTGAGACAGGTTCCTACGAGCAGTACTTC	CASSETGSYEQYF
TRBV5-6	TRBJ2-4	TRBD1	NA	TGTGCCAGCAGAAGTTGGGTGCAGGGGGCAAAAAACATTCAGTACTTC	CASRSWVQGAKNIQYF
TRBV27	TRBJ1-2	NA	once	TGTGTCGGAGGGAGTCCCCTTCGTGGCTACACCTTC	CVGGSPLRGYTF
TRBV2	TRBJ2-4	NA	NA	TGTGCCAGCAGTGAGCGACAGGTCCTGAACATTCAGTACTTC	CASSERQVLNIQYF
TRBV5-6	TRBJ1-1	TRBD1	once	TGTGCCAGCAGATACCGGGACAGGGGGAACACTGAAGCTTTCTTT	CASRYRDRGNTEAFF
TRBV29-1	TRBJ1-1	NA	NA	TGCAGCGCCTACGGGGGTGCTGAAGCTTTCTTT	CSAYGGAEAFF
TRBV6-1	TRBJ2-7	TRBD1	NA	TGTGCCAGCAGTGTGACAGGGAGTTTATCCTACGAGCAGTACTTC	CASSVTGSLSYEQYF
TRBV5-1	TRBJ2-3	NA	NA	TGCGCCAGCAGCTCGGGAGGGACAGGGAGCACAGATACGCAGTATTTT	CASSSGGTGSTDTQYF
TRBV19	TRBJ2-7	TRBD2	NA	TGTGCCAGTAGTATAAGCAGCGGGAGGTTCCACGAGCAGTACTTC	CASSISSGRFHEQYF
TRBV18	TRBJ2-7	TRBD1	NA	TGTGCCAGCTCACCAACAGGACAGGGCTCCGAGCAGTACTTC	CASSPTGQGSEQYF
TRBV7-3	TRBJ2-7	TRBD2	few	TGTGCCAGCAGCCCGGGACTAGCGCGGGAGCAGTACTTC	CASSPGLAREQYF
TRBV10-2	TRBJ1-3	TRBD1	NA	TGCGCCAGCAGCGAACAGGGGGCTGGAAACACCATATATTTT	CASSEQGAGNTIYF
TRBV19	TRBJ2-4	TRBD2	NA	TGTGCCAGTAGTTTCGGAACCATCGGGACTAGCGGGAGGGGAAACATTCAGTACTTC	CASSFGTIGTSGRGNIQYF
TRBV2	TRBJ2-2	NA	NA	TGTGCCAGCAGTGGAAGCCCGAACACCGGGGAGCTGTTTTTT	CASSGSPNTGELFF
TRBV6-6	TRBJ2-3	NA	NA	TGTGCCAGCACCCTGGGCGCCACAGATACGCAGTATTTT	CASTLGATDTQYF
TRBV7-2	TRBJ2-3	TRBD2	once	TGTGCCAGCAGCTCGGGACTAGCGGGGTTCACAGATACGCAGTATTTT	CASSSGLAGFTDTQYF
TRBV6-1	TRBJ1-2	NA	NA	TGTGCCAGCAGTGAAGAAATCCGTTGGAGCTACACCTTC	CASSEEIRWSYTF
TRBV6-5	TRBJ2-3	NA	NA	TGTGCCAGCAGTTACGTAGCGGCTAGCACAGATACGCAGTATTTT	CASSYVAASTDTQYF
TRBV9	TRBJ1-2	NA	NA	TGTGCCAGCAGCGTAGACCCAGGGAACTATGGCTACACCTTC	CASSVDPGNYGYTF
TRBV2	TRBJ1-4	NA	NA	TGTGCCAGCACCCAAGGGAGGGGGGCCGAAAAACTGTTTTTT	CASTQGRGAEKLFF
TRBV27	TRBJ1-3	NA	NA	TGTGCCAGCAGCCGGGGAGGGAGCTCTGGAAACACCATATATTTT	CASSRGGSSGNTIYF
TRBV6-1	TRBJ2-2	TRBD1	NA	TGTGCCAGCAGCGACAGGGAGAACACCGGGGAGCTGTTTTTT	CASSDRENTGELFF
TRBV5-8	TRBJ1-1	NA	NA	TGTGCCAGCAGCTTTGTAGGGCACATAATGAACACTGAAGCTTTCTTT	CASSFVGHIMNTEAFF
TRBV15	TRBJ1-5	NA	NA	TGTGCCACCAGCCGCTTGAATCAGCCCCAGCATTTT	CATSRLNQPQHF
TRBV19	TRBJ1-1	NA	NA	TGTGCCACCGAAGACAGGACGAACACTGAAGCTTTCTTT	CATEDRTNTEAFF
TRBV2	TRBJ2-3	NA	NA	TGTGCCAGCAGCCGGGACTTGTCTAGCACAGATACGCAGTATTTT	CASSRDLSSTDTQYF
TRBV7-9	TRBJ2-5	NA	NA	TGTGCCAGCAGCTTAGGCAGGGTCGGAGAGACCCAGTACTTC	CASSLGRVGETQYF
TRBV7-9	TRBJ1-2	NA	NA	TGTGCCAGCAGCGTCAGCGGGACTAACTATGGCTACACCTTC	CASSVSGTNYGYTF
TRBV19	TRBJ2-7	NA	NA	TGTGCCAGTAGTATGGTTGGGGCCTACGAGCAGTACTTC	CASSMVGAYEQYF
TRBV19	TRBJ2-6	NA	NA	TGTGCCAGTAGTATCTCCCCGGGCTCGAGCTCTGGGGCCAACGTCCTGACTTTC	CASSISPGSSSGANVLTF